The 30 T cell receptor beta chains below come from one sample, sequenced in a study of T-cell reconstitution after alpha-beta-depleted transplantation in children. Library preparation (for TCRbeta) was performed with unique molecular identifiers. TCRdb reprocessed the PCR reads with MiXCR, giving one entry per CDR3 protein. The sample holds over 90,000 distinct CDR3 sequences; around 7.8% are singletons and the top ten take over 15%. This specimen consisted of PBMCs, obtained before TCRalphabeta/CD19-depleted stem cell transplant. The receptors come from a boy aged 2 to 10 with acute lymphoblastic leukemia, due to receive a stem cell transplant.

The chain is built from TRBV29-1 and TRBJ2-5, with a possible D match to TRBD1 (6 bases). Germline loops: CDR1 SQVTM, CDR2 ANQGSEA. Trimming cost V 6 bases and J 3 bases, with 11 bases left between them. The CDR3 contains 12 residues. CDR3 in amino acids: CSVTRGEETQYF. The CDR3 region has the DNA TGCAGCGTGACCAGGGGAGAAGAGACCCAGTACTTC.

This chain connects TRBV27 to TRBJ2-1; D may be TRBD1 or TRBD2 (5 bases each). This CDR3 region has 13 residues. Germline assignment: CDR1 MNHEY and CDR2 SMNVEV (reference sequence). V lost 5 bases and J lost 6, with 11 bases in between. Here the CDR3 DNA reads TGTGCCAGCAGTCCCACGGGGCCCAATGAGCAGTTCTTC. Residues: CASSPTGPNEQFF.

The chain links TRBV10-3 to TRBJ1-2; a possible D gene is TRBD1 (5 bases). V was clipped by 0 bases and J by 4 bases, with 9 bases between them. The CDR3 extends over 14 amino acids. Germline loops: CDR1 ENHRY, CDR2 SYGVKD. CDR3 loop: CAISESDGGYGYTF. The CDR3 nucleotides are TGTGCCATCAGTGAGTCAGACGGGGGCTATGGCTACACCTTC.

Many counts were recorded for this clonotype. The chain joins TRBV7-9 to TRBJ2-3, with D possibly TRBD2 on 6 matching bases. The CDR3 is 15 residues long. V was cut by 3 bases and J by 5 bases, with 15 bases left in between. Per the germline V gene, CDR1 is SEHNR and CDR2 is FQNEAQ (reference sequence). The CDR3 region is CASSFSGSGGDTQYF. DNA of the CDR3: TGTGCCAGCAGCTTCTCAGGCTCCGGGGGAGATACGCAGTATTTT.

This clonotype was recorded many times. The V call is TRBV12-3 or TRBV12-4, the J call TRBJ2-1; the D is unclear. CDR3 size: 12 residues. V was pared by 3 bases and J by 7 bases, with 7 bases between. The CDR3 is CASSFGPNEQFF. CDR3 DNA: TGTGCCAGCAGTTTTGGTCCGAATGAGCAGTTCTTC.

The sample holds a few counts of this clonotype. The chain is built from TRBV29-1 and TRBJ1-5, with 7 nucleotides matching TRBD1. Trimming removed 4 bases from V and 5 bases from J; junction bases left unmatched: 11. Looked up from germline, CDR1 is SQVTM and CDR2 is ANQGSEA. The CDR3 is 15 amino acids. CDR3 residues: CSVGFVTGEYQPQHF. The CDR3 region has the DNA TGCAGCGTTGGATTTGTTACAGGGGAATATCAGCCCCAGCATTTT.

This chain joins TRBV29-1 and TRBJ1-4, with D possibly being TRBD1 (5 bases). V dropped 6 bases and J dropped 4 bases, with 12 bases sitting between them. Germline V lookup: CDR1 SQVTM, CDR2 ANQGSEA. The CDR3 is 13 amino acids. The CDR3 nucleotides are TGCAGCGTGGGGGGGACCGGTAATGAAAAACTGTTTTTT. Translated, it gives CSVGGTGNEKLFF.

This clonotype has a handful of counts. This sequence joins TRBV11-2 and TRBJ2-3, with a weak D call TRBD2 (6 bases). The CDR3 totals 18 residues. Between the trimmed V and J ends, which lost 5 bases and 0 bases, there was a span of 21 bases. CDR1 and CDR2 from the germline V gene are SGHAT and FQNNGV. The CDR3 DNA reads TGTGCCAGCAGCCCGAGGAGGGGTTGGACTCTTAGCACAGATACGCAGTATTTT. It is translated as CASSPRRGWTLSTDTQYF.

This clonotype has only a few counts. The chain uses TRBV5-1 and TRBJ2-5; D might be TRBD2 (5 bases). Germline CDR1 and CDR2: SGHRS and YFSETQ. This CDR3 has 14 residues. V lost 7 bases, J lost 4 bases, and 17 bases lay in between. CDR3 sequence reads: CASGREYGGETQYF. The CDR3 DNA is TGCGCCAGCGGCCGGGAATATGGCGGAGAGACCCAGTACTTC. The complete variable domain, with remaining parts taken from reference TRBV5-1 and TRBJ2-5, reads KAGVTQTPRYLIKTRGQQVTLSCSPISGHRSVSWYQQTPGQGLQFLFEYFSETQRNKGNFPGRFSGRQFSNSRSEMNVSTLELGDSALYLCASGREYGGETQYFGPGTRLLVL.

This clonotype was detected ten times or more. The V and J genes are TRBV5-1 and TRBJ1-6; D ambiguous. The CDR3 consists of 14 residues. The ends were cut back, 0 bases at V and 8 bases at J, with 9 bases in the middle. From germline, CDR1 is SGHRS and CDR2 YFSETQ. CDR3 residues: CASSLGTLHSPLHF. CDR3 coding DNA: TGCGCCAGCAGCTTGGGGACCCTCCATTCACCCCTCCACTTT.

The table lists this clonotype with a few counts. The DNA for the CDR3 is TGTGCCAGCACCCAAGGTTCCGGGGACCCCTACAATGAGCAGTTCTTC. Translating it yields CASTQGSGDPYNEQFF. The V and J genes are TRBV6-1 and TRBJ2-1; D may correspond to TRBD1 or TRBD2 (5 bases each). The CDR3 has 16 residues. Germline loops: CDR1 MNHNS, CDR2 SASEGT. The V end was cut by 7 bases, the J end by 2 bases, with 18 bases between.

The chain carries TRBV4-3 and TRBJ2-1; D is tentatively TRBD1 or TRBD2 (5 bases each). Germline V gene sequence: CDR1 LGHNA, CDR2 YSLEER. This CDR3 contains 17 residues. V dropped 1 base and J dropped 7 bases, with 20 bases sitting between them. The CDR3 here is CASSQVFVQAWGNEQFF. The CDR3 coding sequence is TGCGCCAGCAGCCAAGTGTTCGTGCAGGCATGGGGGAATGAGCAGTTCTTC.

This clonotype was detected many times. CDR3 region: CASSTVGANTEAFF. The CDR3 DNA is TGTGCCAGTAGTACCGTTGGAGCGAACACTGAAGCTTTCTTT. V and J are TRBV19 and TRBJ1-1; unclear D gene. CDR1 and CDR2 (germline): LNHDA, SQIVND (reference sequence). The length of the CDR3 is 14 residues. V dropped 4 bases and J dropped 1 base, with 10 bases sitting between them.

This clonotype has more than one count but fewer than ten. The CDR3 loop is CASCAPGQSNSPLHF. The CDR3 bases are TGTGCCAGCTGCGCTCCGGGACAGAGCAATTCACCCCTCCACTTT. The J gene is TRBJ1-6, the V gene TRBV7-9; 7 bases match TRBD1. CDR3 length equals 15 residues. The germline gives CDR1 SEHNR, CDR2 FQNEAQ (reference sequence). V was pared by 8 bases and J by 7 bases, with 11 bases of the junction left unmatched.

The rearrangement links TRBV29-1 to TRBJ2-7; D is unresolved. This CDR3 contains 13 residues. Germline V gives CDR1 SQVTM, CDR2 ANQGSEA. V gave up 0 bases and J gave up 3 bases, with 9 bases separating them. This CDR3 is CSVEDLDGYEQYF. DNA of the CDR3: TGCAGCGTTGAAGATCTCGACGGCTACGAGCAGTACTTC.

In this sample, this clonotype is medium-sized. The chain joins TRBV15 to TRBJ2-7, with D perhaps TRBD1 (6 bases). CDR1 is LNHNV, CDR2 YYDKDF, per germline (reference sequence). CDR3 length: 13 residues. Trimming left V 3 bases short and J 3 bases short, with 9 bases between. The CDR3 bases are TGTGCCACCAGCAGTCGCAGGGGCTACGAGCAGTACTTC. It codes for CATSSRRGYEQYF.

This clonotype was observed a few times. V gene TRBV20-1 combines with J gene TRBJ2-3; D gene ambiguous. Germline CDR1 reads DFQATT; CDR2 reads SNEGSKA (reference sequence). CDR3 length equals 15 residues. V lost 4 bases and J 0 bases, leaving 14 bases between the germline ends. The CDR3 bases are TGCAGTGCTAAGGACGCCGAACTTAGCACAGATACGCAGTATTTT. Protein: CSAKDAELSTDTQYF.

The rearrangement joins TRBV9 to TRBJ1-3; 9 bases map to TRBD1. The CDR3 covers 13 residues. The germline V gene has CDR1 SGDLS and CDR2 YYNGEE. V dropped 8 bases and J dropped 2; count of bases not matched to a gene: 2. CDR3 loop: CARGDRAGNTIYF. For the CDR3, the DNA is TGTGCCAGGGGGGACAGGGCTGGAAACACCATATATTTT.

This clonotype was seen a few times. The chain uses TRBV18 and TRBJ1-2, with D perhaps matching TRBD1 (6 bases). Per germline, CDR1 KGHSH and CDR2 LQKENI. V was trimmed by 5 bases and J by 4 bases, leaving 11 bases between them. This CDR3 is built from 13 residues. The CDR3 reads CASSTRGGYGYTF. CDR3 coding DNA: TGTGCCAGCTCAACCAGGGGCGGCTATGGCTACACCTTC.

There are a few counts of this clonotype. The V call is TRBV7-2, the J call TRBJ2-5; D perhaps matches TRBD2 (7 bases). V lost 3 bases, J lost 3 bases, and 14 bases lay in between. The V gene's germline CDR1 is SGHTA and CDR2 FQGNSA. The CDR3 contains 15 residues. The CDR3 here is CASSFSGGAKETQYF. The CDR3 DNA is TGTGCCAGCAGCTTCAGTGGGGGGGCGAAAGAGACCCAGTACTTC.

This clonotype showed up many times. The CDR3 region is CAINSRQETYEQYF. The CDR3 nucleotides read TGTGCCATCAATTCTCGACAGGAGACCTACGAGCAGTACTTC. J is TRBJ2-7 and V is TRBV10-3, with D possibly matching TRBD1 (6 bases). Germline V lookup: CDR1 ENHRY, CDR2 SYGVKD. With 7 bases removed from V and 2 bases from J, the gap between germline ends came to 15 bases. The CDR3 is made up of 14 amino acids.

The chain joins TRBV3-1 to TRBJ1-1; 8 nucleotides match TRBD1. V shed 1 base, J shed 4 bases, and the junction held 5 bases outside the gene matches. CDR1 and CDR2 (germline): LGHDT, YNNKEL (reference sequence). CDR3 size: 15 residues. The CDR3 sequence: CASSQGAGGFTEAFF. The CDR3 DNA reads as TGTGCCAGCAGCCAAGGGGCAGGGGGCTTCACTGAAGCTTTCTTT.

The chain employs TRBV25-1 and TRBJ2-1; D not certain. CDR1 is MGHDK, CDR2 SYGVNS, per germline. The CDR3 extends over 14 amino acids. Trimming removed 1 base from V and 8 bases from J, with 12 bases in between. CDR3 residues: CASSEWAPLDEQFF. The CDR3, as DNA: TGTGCCAGCAGTGAATGGGCCCCGTTGGATGAGCAGTTCTTC. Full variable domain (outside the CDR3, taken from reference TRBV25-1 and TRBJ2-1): EADIYQTPRYLVIGTGKKITLECSQTMGHDKMYWYQQDPGMELHLIHYSYGVNSTEKGDLSSESTVSRIRTEHFPLTLESARPSHTSQYLCASSEWAPLDEQFFGPGTRLTVL.

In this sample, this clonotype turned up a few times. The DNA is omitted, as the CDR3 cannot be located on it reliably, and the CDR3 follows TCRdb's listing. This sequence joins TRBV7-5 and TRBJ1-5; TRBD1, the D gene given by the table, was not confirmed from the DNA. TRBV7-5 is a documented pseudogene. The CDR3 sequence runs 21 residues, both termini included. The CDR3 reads CISVPEARRGRGVYADQPQHF.

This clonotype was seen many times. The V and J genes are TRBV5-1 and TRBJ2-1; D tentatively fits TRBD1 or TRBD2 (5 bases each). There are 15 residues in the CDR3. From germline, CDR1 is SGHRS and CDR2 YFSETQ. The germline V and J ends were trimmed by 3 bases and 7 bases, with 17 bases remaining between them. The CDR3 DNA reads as TGCGCCAGCAGCTCGACCGGGACCGCGTATAATGAGCAGTTCTTC. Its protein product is CASSSTGTAYNEQFF.

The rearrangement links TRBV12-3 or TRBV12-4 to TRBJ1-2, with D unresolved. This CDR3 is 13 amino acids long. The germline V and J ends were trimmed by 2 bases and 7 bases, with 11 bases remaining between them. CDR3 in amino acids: CASSLLTGRGYTF. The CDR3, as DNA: TGTGCCAGCAGTTTATTAACGGGTCGTGGCTACACCTTC.

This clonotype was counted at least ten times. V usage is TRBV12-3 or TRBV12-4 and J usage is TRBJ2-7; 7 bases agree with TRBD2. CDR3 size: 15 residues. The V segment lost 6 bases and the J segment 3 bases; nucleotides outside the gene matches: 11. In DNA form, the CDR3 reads TGTGCCAGCAGGCGGGGGATCGTGAATAACTACGAGCAGTACTTC. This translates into CASRRGIVNNYEQYF.

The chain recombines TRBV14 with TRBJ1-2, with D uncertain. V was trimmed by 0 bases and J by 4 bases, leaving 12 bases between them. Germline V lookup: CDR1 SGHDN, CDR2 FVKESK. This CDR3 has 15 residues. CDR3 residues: CASSQDRGSAYGYTF. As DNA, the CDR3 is TGTGCCAGCAGCCAAGATCGGGGATCGGCCTATGGCTACACCTTC.

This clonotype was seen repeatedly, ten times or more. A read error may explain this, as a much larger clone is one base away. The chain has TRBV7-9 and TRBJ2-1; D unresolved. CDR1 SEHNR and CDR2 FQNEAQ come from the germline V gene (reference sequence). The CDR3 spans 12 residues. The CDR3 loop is CPSSFPYNEQFF. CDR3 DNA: TGTCCCAGCAGCTTCCCTTACAATGAGCAGTTCTTC.

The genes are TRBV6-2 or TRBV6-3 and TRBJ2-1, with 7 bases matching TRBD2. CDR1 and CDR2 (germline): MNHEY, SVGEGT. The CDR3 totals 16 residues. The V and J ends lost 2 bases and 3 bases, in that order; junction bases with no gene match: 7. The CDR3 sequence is CASSYPRDYFYNEQFF. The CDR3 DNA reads TGTGCCAGCAGTTACCCCCGGGACTATTTCTACAATGAGCAGTTCTTC.